This T cell receptor beta chain is from a study of cytomegalovirus exposure and HLA in healthy donors. Notes on the study in general: A later examination showed that TCR association rates differed by HLA locus, with DRB1 most and HLA-C fewest. Previously analyzed data showed that most TCR beta V segments were productive at a frequency of about 90% or about 30%. The authors later found most CMV-associated TCR beta chains appeared HLA-restricted. Donors belonging to an Asian-associated ancestry cluster reportedly showed fewer N-insertions in productive TCRs than the approximately 680-donor mean, according to what a later analysis found.

It was with 60 Vbeta and 13 Jbeta primers that the PCR ran. Repertoires were generated with immunoSEQ multiplex PCR, while TCRdb's copy carries only in-frame clones and drops some. The sample holds some 150,000 clones, around three quarters seen once. Concerning this clone itself: Its antigen is unidentified.

Sample: PBMCs. The source is a woman aged 40 to 55 in good health and CMV-seronegative.

CDR3 loop: CASSLGIEGTIYF. The CDR3 coding sequence is TGCGCCAGCAGCTTGGGGATCGAGGGCACCATATATTTT. This chain joins TRBV5-1 and TRBJ1-3; D unclear. Between the trimmed V and J ends, which lost 0 bases and 9 bases, there was a span of 10 bases. CDR1 is SGHRS, CDR2 YFSETQ, per germline. This CDR3 has 13 residues.